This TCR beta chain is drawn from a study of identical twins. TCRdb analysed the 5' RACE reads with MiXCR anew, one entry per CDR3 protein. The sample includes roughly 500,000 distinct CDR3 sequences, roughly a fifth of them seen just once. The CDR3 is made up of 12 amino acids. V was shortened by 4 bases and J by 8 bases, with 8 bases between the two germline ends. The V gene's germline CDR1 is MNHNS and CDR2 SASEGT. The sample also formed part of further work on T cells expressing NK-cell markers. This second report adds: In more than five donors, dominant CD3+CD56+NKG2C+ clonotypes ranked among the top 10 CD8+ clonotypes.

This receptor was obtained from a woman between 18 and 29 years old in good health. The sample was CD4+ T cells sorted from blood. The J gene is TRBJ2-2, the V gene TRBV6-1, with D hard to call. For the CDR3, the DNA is TGTGCCAGCAGTGTTGATTCTGGGGAGCTGTTTTTT. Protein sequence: CASSVDSGELFF.